The 12 T cell receptor beta chains below come from one sample, sequenced in a study of early T cells in non-severe SARS-CoV-2 infection. In TCRdb, the 5' RACE reads were re-called with MiXCR into one record per CDR3 protein. Among tens of thousands of distinct CDR3 sequences, 9.9% were seen once, and the ten largest hold roughly 12%. The sample comprised whole blood. These receptors were obtained from an adult who was a healthcare worker with PCR-confirmed SARS-CoV-2 infection or an uninfected control (not recorded which).

This clonotype showed up many times. V is TRBV7-2 and J is TRBJ1-6; 8 bases map to TRBD1. Germline CDR1 and CDR2: SGHTA and FQGNSA. Trimming cost V 5 bases and J 9 bases; bases outside gene matches: 9. CDR3 length: 15 amino acids. CDR3 region: CASSTRAGGSSPLHF. CDR3 in DNA: TGTGCCAGCAGCACTAGAGCAGGGGGCAGTTCACCCCTCCACTTT.

This clonotype appeared many times. The gene calls are TRBV28 and TRBJ2-2, with D tentatively TRBD2 (6 bases). V lost 3 bases, J lost 7 bases, and 21 bases lay in between. CDR3 length equals 17 residues. Germline lookup yields CDR1 MDHEN and CDR2 SYDVKM. CDR3 loop: CASSFLRPGLTSGELFF. The CDR3 nucleotides read TGTGCCAGCAGTTTCTTAAGACCGGGACTCACAAGCGGGGAGCTGTTTTTT.

This clonotype was seen ten or more times. The rearrangement links TRBV6-2 or TRBV6-3 to TRBJ1-1; a weak D match, TRBD1 (6 bases). From germline, CDR1 is MNHEY and CDR2 SVGEGT. V gave up 8 bases and J gave up 3 bases, with 13 bases separating them. This CDR3 region has 13 residues. The CDR3 sequence is CASSMDSHTEAFF. The CDR3 nucleotides are TGTGCCAGCTCGATGGACAGCCACACTGAAGCTTTCTTT.

This clonotype occurred many times. CDR3 bases: TGCGCCAGCAGCCCCGTATACGGGGGGCTGGGCACTGAAGCTTTCTTT. It is translated as CASSPVYGGLGTEAFF. J is TRBJ1-1 and V is TRBV4-1; D may be TRBD1 (6 bases). The CDR3 loop spans 16 amino acids. Trimming took off 4 bases at V and 4 bases at J, with 19 bases between the two ends. The germline gives CDR1 MGHRA, CDR2 YSYEKL.

This sequence joins TRBV3-1 and TRBJ1-2; D unresolved. Trimming pared 1 base from V and 7 bases from J, leaving 16 bases between. Germline CDR1 and CDR2: LGHDT and YNNKEL (reference sequence). There are 15 residues in the CDR3. This CDR3 reads CASSQASTVAFGYTF. Here the CDR3 DNA reads TGTGCCAGCAGCCAAGCCAGTACAGTGGCTTTTGGCTACACCTTC. Complete variable domain (other parts from reference TRBV3-1 and TRBJ1-2): DTAVSQTPKYLVTQMGNDKSIKCEQNLGHDTMYWYKQDSKKFLKIMFSYNNKELIINETVPNRFSPKSPDKAHLNLHINSLELGDSAVYFCASSQASTVAFGYTFGSGTRLTVV.

This clonotype was recorded a few times. The chain is built from TRBV7-9 and TRBJ2-5; no firm D call. With 6 bases removed from V and 0 bases from J, the gap between germline ends came to 8 bases. Germline CDR1 reads SEHNR; CDR2 reads FQNEAQ (reference sequence). The CDR3 loop spans 13 amino acids. The CDR3 DNA sequence: TGTGCCAGCAGGTGGGCTCACCAAGAGACCCAGTACTTC. Its translation is CASRWAHQETQYF.

This clonotype was seen repeatedly, ten times or more. This rearrangement joins TRBV11-2 to TRBJ1-1; D might be TRBD1 (5 bases). Germline-derived CDR1 and CDR2 are SGHAT and FQNNGV. The germline V and J ends were trimmed by 3 bases and 0 bases, with 11 bases remaining between them. The CDR3 runs to 15 residues. DNA for the CDR3: TGTGCCAGCAGCTTGCGGGGGGGTATGAACACTGAAGCTTTCTTT. Translating it yields CASSLRGGMNTEAFF.

This clonotype was seen at least ten times. This chain uses TRBV7-9 with TRBJ1-2; D is ambiguous. V was pared by 7 bases and J by 8 bases, with 23 bases between. The germline V gene has CDR1 SEHNR and CDR2 FQNEAQ (reference sequence). The CDR3 extends over 15 amino acids. The CDR3 reads CASTSSGDRSYGYTF. The DNA for the CDR3 is TGTGCCAGCACGTCTTCCGGGGATCGCTCCTACGGCTACACCTTC.

This clonotype turned up a few times. The chain joins TRBV20-1 to TRBJ2-3; either TRBD1 or TRBD2 may supply D (5 bases each). This CDR3 region has 14 residues. Trimming cost V 2 bases and J 2 bases, with 11 bases left between them. CDR1 and CDR2 from the germline V gene are DFQATT and SNEGSKA (reference sequence). The DNA of the CDR3 is TGCAGTGCTAGAAGGGACCCCTCCACAGATACGCAGTATTTT. Protein sequence: CSARRDPSTDTQYF.

This clonotype was counted at least ten times. The chain joins TRBV6-2 or TRBV6-3 to TRBJ2-7; the D is unclear. Deletions cut 4 bases from V and 2 bases from J, with 12 bases between. CDR3 length equals 14 residues. Germline V gene sequence: CDR1 MNHEY, CDR2 SVGEGT. The CDR3 loop is CASSSTVTTYEQYF. For the CDR3, the DNA is TGTGCCAGCAGTTCGACCGTAACTACCTACGAGCAGTACTTC.

V usage is TRBV18 and J usage is TRBJ1-1; no clear D. V was pared by 3 bases and J by 3 bases, with 5 bases between. This CDR3 region has 12 residues. Germline CDR1 is KGHSH and CDR2 is LQKENI. The CDR3 region has the DNA TGTGCCAGCTCACCGGTATACACTGAAGCTTTCTTT. As protein: CASSPVYTEAFF.

This clonotype was recorded many times. The chain has TRBV19 and TRBJ2-1; D might be TRBD1 or TRBD2, each matching 5 bases. CDR1 is LNHDA and CDR2 is SQIVND in the germline V gene (reference sequence). This CDR3 is 14 amino acids long. The V and J ends lost 3 bases and 5 bases respectively, with 11 bases between them. Here the CDR3 reads CASSIPGAHNEQFF. CDR3 DNA: TGTGCCAGTAGTATCCCCGGGGCACACAATGAGCAGTTCTTC.